One and the same sample provided the 17 T cell receptor beta chains below, sequenced in a study of OX40 agonist ivuxolimab in advanced cancers. Libraries were prepared by immunoSEQ multiplex PCR; TCRdb keeps only in-frame clonotypes and omits some of them. The repertoire has over 35,000 clones, approximately 84% of them found once; the top ten carry about 15%. This specimen consisted of CD4+ or CD8+ T cells sorted from blood, obtained in a trial of the OX40 agonist ivuxolimab. All receptors derive from an adult with an advanced solid tumor such as melanoma, head and neck, liver or kidney cancer.

V is TRBV6-5 and J is TRBJ1-2, with D perhaps matching TRBD1 (6 bases). V gave up 2 bases and J gave up 0 bases, with 13 bases separating them. The V gene's germline CDR1 is MNHEY and CDR2 SVGAGI. This CDR3 spans 16 amino acids. The CDR3 sequence is CASSYLPGAPNYGYTF. The CDR3 nucleotides read TGTGCCAGCAGTTACCTCCCGGGGGCCCCTAACTATGGCTACACCTTC.

V usage is TRBV5-6 and J usage is TRBJ2-5, with D perhaps given as TRBD1 or TRBD2 (5 bases each). The germline CDR1 and CDR2 sequences are SGHDT and YYEEEE. V lost 2 bases and J 4 bases, leaving 9 bases between the germline ends. The CDR3 runs 13 residues. The CDR3 loop is CASSLGAGETQYF. The CDR3 DNA sequence: TGTGCCAGCAGCTTAGGGGCGGGAGAGACCCAGTACTTC.

The chain carries TRBV6-5 and TRBJ1-2, with D perhaps TRBD1 (5 bases). Germline V CDR1 and CDR2: MNHEY, SVGAGI. The CDR3 covers 14 residues. Trimming left V 4 bases short and J 4 bases short, with 13 bases between. The CDR3 sequence: CASSSSGASYGYTF. CDR3 in DNA: TGTGCCAGCAGTTCCTCCGGGGCCAGCTATGGCTACACCTTC.

The chain uses TRBV12-5 and TRBJ2-3, with 10 bases lining up with TRBD1. Per the germline V gene, CDR1 is LGHNT and CDR2 is FRNRAP. The CDR3 has 17 residues. The junction had 13 bases not matched to a gene; V was cut back by 3 bases and J by 7 bases. CDR3 sequence: CASGFPDRGATLNTQYF. CDR3 bases: TGTGCTAGTGGTTTCCCGGACAGGGGGGCAACATTGAATACGCAGTATTTT.

The J gene is TRBJ1-1, the V gene TRBV12-5, with TRBD1 matching over 7 bases. Germline CDR1 and CDR2: LGHNT and FRNRAP. V dropped 4 bases and J dropped 0; count of bases not matched to a gene: 5. The CDR3 has 15 residues. CDR3 amino acids: CASGSGDSLNTEAFF. For the CDR3, the DNA is TGTGCTAGTGGTTCGGGGGACAGTTTGAACACTGAAGCTTTCTTT.

V gene TRBV9 combines with J gene TRBJ2-7; D is possibly TRBD1 (5 bases). Germline values: CDR1 SGDLS, CDR2 YYNGEE. CDR3 length: 15 residues. V lost 4 bases to trimming and J lost 3 bases, with 17 bases between them. CDR3: CASSPTGRVDYEQYF. Here the CDR3 DNA reads TGTGCCAGCAGCCCTACAGGTCGGGTCGACTACGAGCAGTACTTC.

This sequence joins TRBV29-1 and TRBJ2-7; TRBD1 is a possible D gene (6 bases). Germline-derived CDR1 and CDR2 are SQVTM and ANQGSEA. V gave up 6 bases and J gave up 5 bases, with 20 bases separating them. There are 14 residues in the CDR3. CDR3 nucleotides: TGCAGCGTCAAACCCGGGACATCGAGAGACGAGCAGTACTTC. This sequence encodes CSVKPGTSRDEQYF.

The chain has TRBV27 and TRBJ2-7, with 8 bases fitting TRBD1. The CDR3 sequence is 14 residues long. Per germline, CDR1 MNHEY and CDR2 SMNVEV (reference sequence). Unmatched junction bases numbered 9, after V lost 5 bases and J lost 6 bases. The CDR3 here is CASSEDRGHGEQYF. The CDR3 DNA follows: TGTGCCAGCAGTGAAGACAGGGGTCACGGCGAGCAGTACTTC.

Notes on this clone: The sample holds other DNA sequences that translate to the same CDR3. This chain joins TRBV9 and TRBJ2-1; 7 bases map to TRBD2. Germline V gene sequence: CDR1 SGDLS, CDR2 YYNGEE. This CDR3 comprises 15 residues. Trimming took 2 bases from V and 4 from J; bases not matched to a gene: 6. CDR3 nucleotide sequence: TGTGCCAGCAGCGTCGGGCTAGCGGAGTACAATGAGCAGTTCTTC. Its translation is CASSVGLAEYNEQFF.

The chain recombines TRBV21-1 with TRBJ2-1. TRBV21-1 is an annotated pseudogene. The CDR3 runs to 17 residues. The CDR3 DNA follows: TGTGCCAGCAATGAGAACGTACCGGGACCTTTTCAGGATGAGCAGTTCTTC. Its translation: CASNENVPGPFQDEQFF.

The rearrangement uses TRBV9 and TRBJ2-3; 8 nucleotides align to TRBD2. The CDR3 has 19 residues. V shed 0 bases, J shed 0 bases, and the junction held 12 bases outside the gene matches. Germline CDR1 SGDLS, CDR2 YYNGEE. The CDR3 loop is CASSVEDWGASGSTDTQYF. CDR3 coding DNA: TGTGCCAGCAGCGTAGAGGACTGGGGGGCTAGCGGGAGCACAGATACGCAGTATTTT. The whole variable domain, filled in from reference TRBV9 and TRBJ2-3, reads DSGVTQTPKHLITATGQRVTLRCSPRSGDLSVYWYQQSLDQGLQFLIQYYNGEERAKGNILERFSAQQFPDLHSELNLSSLELGDSALYFCASSVEDWGASGSTDTQYFGPGTRLTVL.

The chain uses TRBV9 and TRBJ2-6, with D hard to call. Between the trimmed V and J ends, which lost 0 bases and 0 bases, there was a span of 13 bases. Germline lookup yields CDR1 SGDLS and CDR2 YYNGEE. CDR3 length: 18 amino acids. CDR3 sequence reads: CASSVESAPSSGANVLTF. In DNA, the CDR3 is TGTGCCAGCAGCGTAGAGTCGGCTCCGTCCTCTGGGGCCAACGTCCTGACTTTC.

This clone was seen a handful of times. The chain has TRBV14 and TRBJ1-2, with a tentative D call TRBD1 (5 bases). This CDR3 is built from 13 residues. CDR1 SGHDN and CDR2 FVKESK come from the germline V gene. With 4 bases removed from V and 8 bases from J, the gap between germline ends came to 14 bases. The CDR3 reads CASSLGTPWGYTF. Here the CDR3 DNA reads TGTGCCAGCAGCCTCGGGACTCCATGGGGCTACACCTTC.

The rearrangement joins TRBV30 to TRBJ2-1; 13 positions agree with TRBD2. V lost 1 base and J lost 10; bases outside the gene matches: 7. CDR3 length: 15 residues. CDR1 and CDR2 (germline): GTSNPN, SVGIG (reference sequence). Here the CDR3 DNA reads TGTGCCTGGAGTGACGGGACTAGCGGGAAAATAGAGCAGTTCTTC. As protein: CAWSDGTSGKIEQFF.

By share of the sample, this clone is medium-sized. The V and J genes are TRBV5-1 and TRBJ2-7; TRBD2 matches 8 bases. The V segment lost 1 base and the J segment 1 base; nucleotides outside the gene matches: 7. The CDR3 length is 16 residues. Germline loops: CDR1 SGHRS, CDR2 YFSETQ. CDR3 nucleotide sequence: TGCGCCAGCAGCTTGAGAATTAGCGGGGCGTCCTACGAGCAGTACTTC. This translates into CASSLRISGASYEQYF.

This rearrangement joins TRBV7-2 to TRBJ2-1; TRBD2 aligns across 7 bases. The germline CDR1 and CDR2 sequences are SGHTA and FQGNSA. There are 14 residues in the CDR3. Trimming took 6 bases from V and 2 from J; bases not matched to a gene: 4. Here the CDR3 DNA reads TGTGCCAGCAGTATAGGGACTACCTACAATGAGCAGTTCTTC. Translating it yields CASSIGTTYNEQFF.

The chain combines TRBV9 with TRBJ2-2, with D unresolved. V lost 4 bases and J 5 bases, leaving 6 bases between the germline ends. Germline CDR1 reads SGDLS; CDR2 reads YYNGEE. The CDR3 has 12 residues. CDR3 amino acids: CASSTWTGELFF. The DNA of the CDR3 is TGTGCCAGCAGCACGTGGACCGGGGAGCTGTTTTTT.